Below, 4 T cell receptor beta chains from the same sample are listed, as sequenced in a study of early T cells in non-severe SARS-CoV-2 infection. TCRdb redid the calling of the 5' RACE reads with MiXCR, one entry per CDR3 protein. The sample includes 45,000 to 60,000 distinct CDR3 sequences, approximately 9.9% of them seen just once. The specimen was whole blood. The receptors were gathered from an adult who was a healthcare worker with PCR-confirmed SARS-CoV-2 infection or an uninfected control (not recorded which).

This chain joins TRBV3-1 and TRBJ2-1; D unclear. Germline V gene data show CDR1 as LGHDT and CDR2 as YNNKEL (reference sequence). V gave up 1 base and J gave up 10 bases, with 11 bases separating them. The CDR3 length is 13 residues. The CDR3 region has the DNA TGTGCCAGCAGCCAAGTCTCCTCAGCCGAGCAGTTCTTC. Amino acid sequence: CASSQVSSAEQFF.

The genes are TRBV7-8 and TRBJ1-2; perhaps TRBD1 as D (5 bases). The CDR3 spans 12 residues. The ends were cut back, 5 bases at V and 6 bases at J, with 10 bases in the middle. The germline V gene encodes CDR1 SGHVS and CDR2 FQNEAQ. The CDR3 nucleotides read TGTGCCAGCAGCCCCGTGACAGATGGCTACACCTTC. Its protein is CASSPVTDGYTF.

This clonotype was counted at least ten times. This chain connects TRBV29-1 to TRBJ2-1, with TRBD1 identical over 7 bases. V lost 6 bases, J lost 7 bases, and 6 bases stayed unmatched. CDR3 length equals 12 residues. CDR1 and CDR2 (germline): SQVTM, ANQGSEA. The CDR3 here is CSVPQGWNEQFF. CDR3 nucleotide sequence: TGCAGCGTACCACAGGGGTGGAATGAGCAGTTCTTC.

The genes are TRBV11-2 and TRBJ2-3, with a possible D match to TRBD1 (6 bases). With 0 bases removed from V and 1 base from J, the gap between germline ends came to 14 bases. Per the germline V gene, CDR1 is SGHAT and CDR2 is FQNNGV. The CDR3 has 17 residues. The CDR3 sequence: CASSLDPSGGGTDTQYF. The DNA of the CDR3 is TGTGCCAGCAGCTTAGATCCTAGTGGGGGCGGCACAGATACGCAGTATTTT. Complete variable domain (other parts from reference TRBV11-2 and TRBJ2-3): EAGVAQSPRYKIIEKRQSVAFWCNPISGHATLYWYQQILGQGPKLLIQFQNNGVVDDSQLPKDRFSAERLKGVDSTLKIQPAKLEDSAVYLCASSLDPSGGGTDTQYFGPGTRLTVL.